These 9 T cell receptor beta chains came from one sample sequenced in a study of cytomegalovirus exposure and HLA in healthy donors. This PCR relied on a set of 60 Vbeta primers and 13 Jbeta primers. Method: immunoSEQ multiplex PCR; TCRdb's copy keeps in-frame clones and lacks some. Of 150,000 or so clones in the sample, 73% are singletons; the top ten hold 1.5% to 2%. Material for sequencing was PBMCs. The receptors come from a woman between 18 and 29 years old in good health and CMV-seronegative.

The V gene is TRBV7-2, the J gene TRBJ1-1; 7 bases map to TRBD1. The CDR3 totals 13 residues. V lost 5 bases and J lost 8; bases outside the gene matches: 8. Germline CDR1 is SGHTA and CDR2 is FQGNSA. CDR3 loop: CASSARQGVEAFF. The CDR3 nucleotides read TGTGCCAGCAGCGCCCGACAGGGAGTAGAAGCTTTCTTT.

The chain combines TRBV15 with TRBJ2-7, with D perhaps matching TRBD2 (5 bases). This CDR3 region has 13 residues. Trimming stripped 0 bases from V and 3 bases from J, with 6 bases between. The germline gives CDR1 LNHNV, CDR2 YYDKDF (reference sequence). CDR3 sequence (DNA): TGTGCCACCAGCAGAGACGGGAACTACGAGCAGTACGTC. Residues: CATSRDGNYEQYV.

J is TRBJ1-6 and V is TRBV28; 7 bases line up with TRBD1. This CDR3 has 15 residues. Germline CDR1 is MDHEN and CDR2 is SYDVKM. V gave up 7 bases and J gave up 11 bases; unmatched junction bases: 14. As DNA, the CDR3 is TGTGCCAGCACAGGGGGGTCCGCAAACGTTCCACCCCTCCACTTT. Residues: CASTGGSANVPPLHF. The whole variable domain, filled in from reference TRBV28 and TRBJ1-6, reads DVKVTQSSRYLVKRTGEKVFLECVQDMDHENMFWYRQDPGLGLRLIYFSYDVKMKEKGDIPEGYSVSREKKERFSLILESASTNQTSMYLCASTGGSANVPPLHFGNGTRLTVT.

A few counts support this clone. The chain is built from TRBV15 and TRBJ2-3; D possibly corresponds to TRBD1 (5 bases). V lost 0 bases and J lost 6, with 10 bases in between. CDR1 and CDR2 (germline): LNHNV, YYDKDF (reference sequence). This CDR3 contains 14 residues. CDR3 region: CATSRESGADTQYF. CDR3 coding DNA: TGTGCCACCAGCAGAGAGTCTGGGGCGGATACGCAGTATTTT. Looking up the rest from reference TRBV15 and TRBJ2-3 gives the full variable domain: DAMVIQNPRYQVTQFGKPVTLSCSQTLNHNVMYWYQQKSSQAPKLLFHYYDKDFNNEADTPDNFQSRRPNTSFCFLDIRSPGLGDTAMYLCATSRESGADTQYFGPGTRLTVL.

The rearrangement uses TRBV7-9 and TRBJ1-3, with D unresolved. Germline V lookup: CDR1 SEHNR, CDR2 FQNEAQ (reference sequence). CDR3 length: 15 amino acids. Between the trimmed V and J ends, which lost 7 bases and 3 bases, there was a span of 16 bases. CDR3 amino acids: CASTLNWELGNTIYF. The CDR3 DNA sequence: TGTGCCAGCACCCTGAACTGGGAGCTTGGAAACACCATATATTTT.

The CDR3 DNA sequence: TGTGCCAGCAAGCCGGGAACCTCGGAGGAAAAACTGTTTTTT. It specifies CASKPGTSEEKLFF. The chain couples TRBV7-2 to TRBJ1-4, with D uncertain. Per the germline V gene, CDR1 is SGHTA and CDR2 is FQGNSA. Trimming took 7 bases from V and 8 from J, leaving 17 bases between them. This CDR3 is built from 14 residues. The full variable domain, its missing parts supplied by reference TRBV7-2 and TRBJ1-4, is GAGVSQSPSNKVTEKGKDVELRCDPISGHTALYWYRQSLGQGLEFLIYFQGNSAPDKSGLPSDRFSAERTGGSVSTLTIQRTQQEDSAVYLCASKPGTSEEKLFFGSGTQLSVL.

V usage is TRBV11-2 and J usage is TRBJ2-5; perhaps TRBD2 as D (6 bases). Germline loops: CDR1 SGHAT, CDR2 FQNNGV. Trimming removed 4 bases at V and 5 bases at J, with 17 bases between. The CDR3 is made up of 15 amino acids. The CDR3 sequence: CASSWREPGAETQYF. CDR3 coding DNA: TGTGCCAGCAGCTGGCGGGAACCCGGAGCGGAGACCCAGTACTTC.

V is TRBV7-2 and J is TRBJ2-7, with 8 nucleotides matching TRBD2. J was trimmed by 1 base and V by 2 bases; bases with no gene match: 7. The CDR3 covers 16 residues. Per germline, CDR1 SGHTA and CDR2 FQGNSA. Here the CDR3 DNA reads TGTGCCAGCAGCTTAACTGGCGGGGGGACTTCCTACGAGCAGTACTTC. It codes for CASSLTGGGTSYEQYF.

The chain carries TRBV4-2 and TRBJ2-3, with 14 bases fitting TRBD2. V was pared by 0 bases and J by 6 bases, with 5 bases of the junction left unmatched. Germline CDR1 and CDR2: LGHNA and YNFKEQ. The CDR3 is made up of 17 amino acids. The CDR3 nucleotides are TGTGCCAGCAGCCAAGAGGAGGGACTAGCGGGGGTGGATACGCAGTATTTT. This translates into CASSQEEGLAGVDTQYF.